This T cell receptor beta chain was documented in a study of control samples from healthy donors and cancer patients. Clones were read by immunoSEQ multiplex PCR, and TCRdb kept only the in-frame ones, dropping some. Altogether 100,000 to 150,000 clones are present, around 93% being singletons, with the ten largest covering roughly 8.7%. The CDR3 loop spans 14 amino acids. V dropped 3 bases and J dropped 5 bases, with 11 bases sitting between them. Germline loops: CDR1 LNHDA, CDR2 SQIVND (reference sequence). The gene calls are TRBV19 and TRBJ1-5; D uncertain. The sequenced material came from blood. The source is a man aged 18 to 29 in good health. The CDR3 sequence is CASSIVAADQPQHF. In DNA form, the CDR3 reads TGTGCCAGTAGTATCGTGGCAGCCGATCAGCCCCAGCATTTT.